A selection of T cell receptor beta chains follows, all from one sample in a study of Ad26.COV2.S vaccination and SARS-CoV-2 variants. Only in-frame clones appear in the TCRdb table, and some are missing; sequencing was by immunoSEQ multiplex PCR. The table shows about 320,000 clones, with about 85% occurring only once. Material: peripheral blood, obtained in a trial of Ad26.COV2.S vaccine versus placebo. Receptors originate from a person aged 18-65 years who received the Ad26.COV2.S COVID-19 vaccine or a placebo. CDR3s include the opening cysteine and the closing phenylalanine or tryptophan. The D gene is left open where the match is weak. Size tells how often a clone was seen (once, few, many) or the class of an expanded clone, and some rows leave it out.

v_call	cdr3_length	j_call	d_call	clone_size	cdr3_nt	cdr3_aa
TRBV4-1	15	TRBJ1-2	NA	NA	TGCGCCAGCAGCCGAGCGACCGGGTCTAACTATGGCTACACCTTC	CASSRATGSNYGYTF
TRBV9	15	TRBJ1-6	NA	NA	TGTGCCAGCAGCGTAGTGGGGGACAATAATTCACCCCTCCACTTT	CASSVVGDNNSPLHF
TRBV5-5	14	TRBJ1-2	TRBD1	NA	TGTGCCAGCAGCCCAACAACAGGGGAACATGGCTACACCTTC	CASSPTTGEHGYTF
TRBV7-9	15	TRBJ2-2	TRBD1	NA	TGTGCCAGCCGCCCGGGGACAGGAGACACCGGGGAGCTGTTTTTT	CASRPGTGDTGELFF
TRBV28	15	TRBJ1-2	NA	NA	TGTGCCAGCAGTTTATTAACTTGGGCCTCCCGTGGCTACACCTTC	CASSLLTWASRGYTF
TRBV19	13	TRBJ1-2	NA	NA	TGTGCCAGTAGTAGCGGAGCTAACTATGGCTACACCTTC	CASSSGANYGYTF
TRBV7-2	15	TRBJ2-5	TRBD2	NA	TGTGCCAGCAGCCGGGCTAGCGGACTCCAAGAGACCCAGTACTTC	CASSRASGLQETQYF
TRBV6-5	13	TRBJ1-1	NA	NA	TGTGCCAGCAGCCGGGCCCCGAACACTGAAGCTTTCTTT	CASSRAPNTEAFF
TRBV4-2	14	TRBJ2-7	NA	NA	TGTGCCAGCAGCCTTCGACTAGGCCCCTACGAGCAGTACTTC	CASSLRLGPYEQYF
TRBV5-4	15	TRBJ1-2	NA	NA	TGTGCCAGCAGCCCCGACGGGGGAGGAAACTATGGCTACACCTTC	CASSPDGGGNYGYTF
TRBV27	14	TRBJ2-7	NA	once	TGTGCCAGCAGTTTAGCGGGGAACGGTTACGAGCAGTACTTC	CASSLAGNGYEQYF
TRBV12-3/TRBV12-4	13	TRBJ1-1	NA	few	TGTGCCAGCAGTTTAGGAGGCAACACTGAAGCTTTCTTT	CASSLGGNTEAFF
TRBV27	15	TRBJ1-5	NA	NA	TGTGCCAGCCGAGGGGGGGGCACACCCAATCAGCCCCAGCATTTT	CASRGGGTPNQPQHF
TRBV5-1	13	TRBJ2-3	NA	NA	TGCGCCAGCGCTTCAGGGGTTACAGATACGCAGTATTTT	CASASGVTDTQYF
TRBV7-8	13	TRBJ1-1	TRBD1	NA	TGTGCCAGCAGCTCCCTTCCGGGACAGGAAGCTTTCTTT	CASSSLPGQEAFF
TRBV3-1/TRBV3-2	15	TRBJ2-7	NA	NA	TGTGCCAGCAGCCGGCCGGGACTTACGGCCTACGAGCAGTACTTC	CASSRPGLTAYEQYF
TRBV28	16	TRBJ2-2	TRBD1	NA	TGTGCCAGCAGTTTAAGGACAGGGAGAAGTAGCGGGGAGCTGTTTTTT	CASSLRTGRSSGELFF
TRBV19	12	TRBJ1-6	NA	NA	TGTGCCAGTAGGGACAGTAATTCACCCCTCCACTTT	CASRDSNSPLHF
TRBV2	14	TRBJ1-5	NA	NA	TGTGCCAGCAGTGAACTGTCCGTAAATCAGCCCCAGCATTTT	CASSELSVNQPQHF
TRBV7-9	15	TRBJ2-1	TRBD2	NA	TGTGCCAGCAGCTTTTCGGGGGGGCCTTACAATGAGCAGTTCTTC	CASSFSGGPYNEQFF
TRBV5-5	15	TRBJ1-2	NA	NA	TGTGCCAGCAGCTTGAATACAGGGCTTAACTATGGCTACACCTTC	CASSLNTGLNYGYTF
TRBV11-2	18	TRBJ2-3	TRBD2	NA	TGTGCCAGCAGCTTAGATGGGCTAGCGGGGGTTAGCACAGATACGCAGTATTTT	CASSLDGLAGVSTDTQYF
TRBV2	14	TRBJ1-1	NA	many	TGTGCCAGCAGTGAAGGTTCGTCCAGCACTGAAGCTTTCTTT	CASSEGSSSTEAFF
TRBV2	13	TRBJ2-3	NA	NA	TGTGCCAGCAGTGACAGGGGAACAGATACGCAGTATTTT	CASSDRGTDTQYF
TRBV7-9	12	TRBJ2-1	NA	few	TGTGCCAGCAGCCATTTAGGCGATGAGCAGTTCTTC	CASSHLGDEQFF
TRBV6-1	16	TRBJ2-1	TRBD1	many	TGTGCCAGCAGTGAAATACCGGGACAGGGGATTGGGGAGCAGTTCTTC	CASSEIPGQGIGEQFF
TRBV2	11	TRBJ2-3	NA	few	TGTGCCAGCAGTGATACGGATACGCAGTATTTT	CASSDTDTQYF
TRBV18	15	TRBJ2-3	NA	NA	TGTGCCAGCTCGCCCCCCAGCGGGTTGACAGATACGCAGTATTTT	CASSPPSGLTDTQYF
TRBV7-6	15	TRBJ2-7	NA	NA	TGTGCCAGCAGCTCTCAGCCAGGGGGGCCCTACGAGCAGTACTTC	CASSSQPGGPYEQYF
TRBV5-4	17	TRBJ2-1	NA	NA	TGTGCCAGCAGCTTCGACGGGGGGCCACCCTCCTACAATGAGCAGTTCTTC	CASSFDGGPPSYNEQFF
TRBV10-3	14	TRBJ1-2	TRBD1	NA	TGTGCCATCAGTGTGTCAACAGGGGCCTATGGCTACACCTTC	CAISVSTGAYGYTF
TRBV7-9	12	TRBJ1-1	NA	NA	TGTGCCAGCAGCTTAGCGCCAGGCGAAGCTTTCTTT	CASSLAPGEAFF
TRBV5-6	15	TRBJ2-3	NA	once	TGTGCCAGCAGCTTGATTAACAGGGCAACAGATACGCAGTATTTT	CASSLINRATDTQYF
TRBV7-8	17	TRBJ2-3	TRBD2	NA	TGTGCCAGCAGCTTAGTCCCTAGCGGGGAGAGCACAGATACGCAGTATTTT	CASSLVPSGESTDTQYF
TRBV4-2	19	TRBJ1-2	NA	NA	TGTGCCAGCAGCCAAGCCCCCGGACGTAGGGGGGCACGAAACTATGGCTACACCTTC	CASSQAPGRRGARNYGYTF
TRBV13	15	TRBJ1-6	TRBD1	NA	TGTGCCAGCAGCCTCCGGACAGGGACGGTCTCACCCCTCCACTTT	CASSLRTGTVSPLHF
TRBV20-1	17	TRBJ2-5	NA	NA	TGCAGTGCTAGTGGTGCTCAGCGGGCGAGCCTTATTGAGACCCAGTACTTC	CSASGAQRASLIETQYF
TRBV7-9	12	TRBJ2-3	NA	once	TGTGCCAGCAGCGAGCGGGTAGATACGCAGTATTTT	CASSERVDTQYF
TRBV5-1	15	TRBJ2-7	NA	few	TGCGCCAGCAGCGTGGGCGGAGAGGGGCGAACCGAGCAGTACTTC	CASSVGGEGRTEQYF
TRBV18	17	TRBJ2-3	TRBD2	NA	TGTGCCAGCTCACGGACTAGCGGGGGCCAGGGCACAGATACGCAGTATTTT	CASSRTSGGQGTDTQYF
TRBV30	12	TRBJ2-7	NA	few	TGTGCCTGGAGCGGGGAGTCGTACGAGCAGTACTTC	CAWSGESYEQYF
TRBV7-2	14	TRBJ2-7	NA	NA	TGTGCCAGCAGCCCCCGACGCTCAACCTACGAGCAGTACTTC	CASSPRRSTYEQYF
TRBV24-1	17	TRBJ1-2	NA	NA	TGTGCCACCAGTGATTTGACCCGGGCCCCTCCAAACTATGGCTACACCTTC	CATSDLTRAPPNYGYTF
TRBV28	16	TRBJ2-3	TRBD1	NA	TGTGCCAGCAGTTCACCCGGGACAGGGCTTTCAGATACGCAGTATTTT	CASSSPGTGLSDTQYF
TRBV11-1	13	TRBJ2-1	TRBD1	NA	TGTGCCAGCAGCTTACAGGGGGTGAGTGAGCAGTTCTTC	CASSLQGVSEQFF
TRBV6-5	13	TRBJ2-2	TRBD1	once	TGTGCCAGCAGACAGGGGGCAACCGGGGAGCTGTTTTTT	CASRQGATGELFF
TRBV28	15	TRBJ1-1	NA	NA	TGTGCCAGCAGTCGGGCGGTTTGGCCGAACACTGAAGCTTTCTTT	CASSRAVWPNTEAFF
TRBV2	11	TRBJ2-1	NA	NA	TGTGCCGGGACATACAACAATGAGCAGTTCTTC	CAGTYNNEQFF
TRBV29-1	12	TRBJ2-1	NA	NA	TGCAGCTTTACTAGTTCGCCCCATGAGCAGTTCTTC	CSFTSSPHEQFF
TRBV7-6	18	TRBJ2-2	NA	NA	TGTGCCAGCAGCACCCCTCGCGACGGACAGCCGAACACCGGGGAGCTGTTTTTT	CASSTPRDGQPNTGELFF
TRBV6-6	14	TRBJ1-1	NA	NA	TGTGCCAGCACTCTCCGGGGGCGAGGGACTGAAGCTTTCTTT	CASTLRGRGTEAFF
TRBV5-6	16	TRBJ2-5	NA	NA	TGTGCCAGCAGCCCCGAACTATGGACGGCAGAAGAGACCCAGTACTTC	CASSPELWTAEETQYF
TRBV19	16	TRBJ1-1	NA	NA	TGTGCCAGTAGTATAAAAGCCGGACGGCCGAACACTGAAGCTTTCTTT	CASSIKAGRPNTEAFF